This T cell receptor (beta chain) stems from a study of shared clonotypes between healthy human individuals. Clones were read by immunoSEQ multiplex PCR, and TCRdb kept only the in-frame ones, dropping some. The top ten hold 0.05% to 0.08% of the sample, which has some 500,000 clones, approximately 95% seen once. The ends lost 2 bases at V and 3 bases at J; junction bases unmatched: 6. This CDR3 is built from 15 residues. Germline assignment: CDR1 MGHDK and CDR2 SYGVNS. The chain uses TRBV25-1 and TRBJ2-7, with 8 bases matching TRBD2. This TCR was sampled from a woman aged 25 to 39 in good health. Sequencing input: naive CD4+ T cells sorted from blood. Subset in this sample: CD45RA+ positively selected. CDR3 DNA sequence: TGTGCCAGCAGTGAAGGAAGCGGGGGTTTCTACGAGCAGTACTTC. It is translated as CASSEGSGGFYEQYF.